This T cell receptor beta chain is drawn from a study of cytomegalovirus exposure and HLA in healthy donors. Primers included in the PCR were 60 Vbeta and 13 Jbeta primers. The data were produced by immunoSEQ multiplex PCR, yet TCRdb's version contains in-frame clones alone and is incomplete. The repertoire table contains approximately 110,000 clones. Findings and limits, study-wide: The analysis excluded some indistinguishable V segments, including TRBV6-2 and TRBV6-3. Most TCR sequences were seen very rarely across donors, but some public TCRs occurred in many.

Germline CDR1 KGHSH, CDR2 LQKENI. V shed 2 bases and J 6 bases; nucleotides not matched to a gene: 10. The CDR3 spans 15 residues. Sampled while nominally healthy, donors likely had unrecorded immune exposures. A word on this clone: Its matching antigen is unknown.

The chain joins TRBV18 to TRBJ2-7; 7 bases are a match to TRBD2. The sample consisted of PBMCs. The sequence was collected from a man younger than 35 in good health and CMV-seronegative. The CDR3 loop reads CASSPWSPREGEQYF. CDR3 coding DNA: TGTGCCAGCTCACCATGGTCACCCAGGGAGGGCGAGCAGTACTTC.